This T cell receptor beta chain was recorded in a study of blood T cell repertoires in COVID-19. Study information: Some COVID-19 samples were acute and others convalescent; all came from the United States, Italy and Spain.

Sequencing used immunoSEQ multiplex PCR; TCRdb keeps in-frame clones, though not all of them. The sample has 650,000 to 800,000 clones, around 89% seen once. Sequences were obtained from peripheral blood. The clonotype comes from a woman younger than 35 with acute or convalescent COVID-19.

This CDR3 is CASSISPAGYNQPQHF. The CDR3 coding sequence is TGTGCCAGTAGTATATCACCGGCAGGGTACAATCAGCCCCAGCATTTT. The rearrangement uses TRBV19 and TRBJ1-5; D is possibly TRBD1 (5 bases). Germline V lookup: CDR1 LNHDA, CDR2 SQIVND (reference sequence). This CDR3 contains 16 residues. V lost 2 bases and J 3 bases, leaving 14 bases between the germline ends. The entire variable domain, with the rest obtained from reference TRBV19 and TRBJ1-5, is as follows: DGGITQSPKYLFRKEGQNVTLSCEQNLNHDAMYWYRQDPGQGLRLIYYSQIVNDFQKGDIAEGYSVSREKKESFPLTVTSAQKNPTAFYLCASSISPAGYNQPQHFGDGTRLSIL.